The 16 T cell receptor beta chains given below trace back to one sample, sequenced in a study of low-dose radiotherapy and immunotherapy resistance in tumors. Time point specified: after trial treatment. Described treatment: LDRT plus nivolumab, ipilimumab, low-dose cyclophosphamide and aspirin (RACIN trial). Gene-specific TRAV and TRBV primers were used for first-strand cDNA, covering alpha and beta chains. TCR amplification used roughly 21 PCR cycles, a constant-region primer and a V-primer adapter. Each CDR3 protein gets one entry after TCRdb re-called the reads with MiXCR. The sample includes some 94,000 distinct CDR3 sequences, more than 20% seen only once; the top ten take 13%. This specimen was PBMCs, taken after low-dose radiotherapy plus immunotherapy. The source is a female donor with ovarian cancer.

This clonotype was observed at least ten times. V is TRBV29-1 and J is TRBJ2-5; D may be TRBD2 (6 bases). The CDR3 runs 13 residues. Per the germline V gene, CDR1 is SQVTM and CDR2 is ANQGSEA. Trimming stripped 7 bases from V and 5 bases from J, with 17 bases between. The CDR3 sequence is CSGGLSRGETQYF. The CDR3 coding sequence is TGCAGCGGGGGACTCTCGCGAGGGGAGACCCAGTACTTC.

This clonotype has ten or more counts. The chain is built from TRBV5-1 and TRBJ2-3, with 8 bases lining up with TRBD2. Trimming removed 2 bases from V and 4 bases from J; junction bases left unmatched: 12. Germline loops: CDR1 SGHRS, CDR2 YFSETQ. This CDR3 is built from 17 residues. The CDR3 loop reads CASSFKERRAGADTQYF. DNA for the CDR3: TGCGCCAGCAGCTTCAAGGAACGACGAGCGGGAGCAGATACGCAGTATTTT.

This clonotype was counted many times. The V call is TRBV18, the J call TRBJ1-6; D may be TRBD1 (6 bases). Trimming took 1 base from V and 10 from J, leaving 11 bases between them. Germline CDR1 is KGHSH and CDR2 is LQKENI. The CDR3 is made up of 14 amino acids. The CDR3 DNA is TGTGCCAGCTCACCACAGGGGGAGGGCTCACCCCTCCACTTT. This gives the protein CASSPQGEGSPLHF.

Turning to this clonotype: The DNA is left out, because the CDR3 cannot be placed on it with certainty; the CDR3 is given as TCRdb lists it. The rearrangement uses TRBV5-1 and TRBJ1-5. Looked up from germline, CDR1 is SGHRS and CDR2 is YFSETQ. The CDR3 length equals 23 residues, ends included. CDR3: CASTNQTSMYLCASSFLGQPQHF.

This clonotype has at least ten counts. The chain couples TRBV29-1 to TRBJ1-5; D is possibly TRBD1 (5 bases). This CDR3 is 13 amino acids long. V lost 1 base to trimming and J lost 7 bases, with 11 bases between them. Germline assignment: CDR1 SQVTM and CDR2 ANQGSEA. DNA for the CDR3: TGCAGCGTTGAAGTTGGGGCAGGACAGCCCCAGCATTTT. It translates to CSVEVGAGQPQHF. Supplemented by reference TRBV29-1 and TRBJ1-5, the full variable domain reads SAVISQKPSRDICQRGTSLTIQCQVDSQVTMMFWYRQQPGQSLTLIATANQGSEATYESGFVIDKFPISRPNLTFSTLTVSNMSPEDSSIYLCSVEVGAGQPQHFGDGTRLSIL.

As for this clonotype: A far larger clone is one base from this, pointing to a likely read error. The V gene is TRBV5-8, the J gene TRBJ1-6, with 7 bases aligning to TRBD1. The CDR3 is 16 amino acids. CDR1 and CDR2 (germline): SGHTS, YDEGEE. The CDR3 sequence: CASNLDRTAYNSPLHF. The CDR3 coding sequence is TGTGCCAGCAACTTGGACAGGACGGCCTATAATTCACCCCTCCACTTT.

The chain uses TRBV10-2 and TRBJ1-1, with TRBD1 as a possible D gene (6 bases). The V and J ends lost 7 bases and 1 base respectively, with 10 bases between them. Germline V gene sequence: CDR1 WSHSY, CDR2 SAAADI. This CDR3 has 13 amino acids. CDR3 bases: TGCGCCAGCACCCTAGGGGGGAACACTGAAGCTTTCTTT. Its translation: CASTLGGNTEAFF.

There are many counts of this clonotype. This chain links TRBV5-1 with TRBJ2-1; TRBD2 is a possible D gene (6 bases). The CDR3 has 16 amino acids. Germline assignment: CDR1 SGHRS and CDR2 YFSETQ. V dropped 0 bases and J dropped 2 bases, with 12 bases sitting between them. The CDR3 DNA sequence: TGCGCCAGCAGCTTGGGGAGTGCGGGAACCTACAATGAGCAGTTCTTC. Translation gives CASSLGSAGTYNEQFF.

CDR3 region: CASSPSYRPEQYF. The CDR3, as DNA: TGTGCCAGCAGCCCCTCATATCGCCCCGAGCAGTACTTC. The rearrangement links TRBV7-2 to TRBJ2-7; D gene ambiguous. The V and J ends lost 5 bases and 6 bases respectively, with 14 bases between them. This CDR3 has 13 amino acids. CDR1 is SGHTA, CDR2 FQGNSA, per germline.

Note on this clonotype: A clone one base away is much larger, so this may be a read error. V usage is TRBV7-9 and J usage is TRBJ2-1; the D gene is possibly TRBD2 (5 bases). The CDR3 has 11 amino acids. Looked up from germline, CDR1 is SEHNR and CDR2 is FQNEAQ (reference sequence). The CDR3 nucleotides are TGTGGCAGCAGCTCCGGGGAGAAGCAGTTCTTC. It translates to CGSSSGEKQFF.

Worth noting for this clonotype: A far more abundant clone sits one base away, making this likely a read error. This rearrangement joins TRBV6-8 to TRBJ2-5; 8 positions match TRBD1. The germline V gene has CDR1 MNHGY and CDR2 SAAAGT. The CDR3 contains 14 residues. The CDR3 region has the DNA TGTGGCAGCAGTGCCCGACAGGGGCAAGAGACCCAGTACTTC. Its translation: CGSSARQGQETQYF.

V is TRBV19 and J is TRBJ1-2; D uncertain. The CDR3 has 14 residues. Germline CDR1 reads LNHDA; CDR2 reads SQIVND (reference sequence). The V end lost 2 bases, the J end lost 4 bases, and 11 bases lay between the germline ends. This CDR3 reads CASSIRGQLYGYTF. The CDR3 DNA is TGTGCCAGTAGTATACGTGGGCAGCTCTATGGCTACACCTTC.

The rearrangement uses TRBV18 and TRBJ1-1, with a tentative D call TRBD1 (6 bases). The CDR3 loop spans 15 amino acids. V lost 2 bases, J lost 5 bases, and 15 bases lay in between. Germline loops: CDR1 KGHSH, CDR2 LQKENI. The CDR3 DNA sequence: TGTGCCAGCTCACCAGGAAACAGGGTGTGGACTGAAGCTTTCTTT. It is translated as CASSPGNRVWTEAFF.

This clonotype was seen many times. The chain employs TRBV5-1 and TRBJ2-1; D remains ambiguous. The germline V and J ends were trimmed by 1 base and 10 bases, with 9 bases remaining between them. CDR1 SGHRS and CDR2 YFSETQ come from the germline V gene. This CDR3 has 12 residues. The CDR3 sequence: CASSLSGGEQFF. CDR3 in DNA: TGCGCCAGCAGCTTGTCAGGTGGCGAGCAGTTCTTC.

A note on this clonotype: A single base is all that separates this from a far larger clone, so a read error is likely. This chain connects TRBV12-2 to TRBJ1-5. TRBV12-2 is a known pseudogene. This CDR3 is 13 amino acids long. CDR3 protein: CAGSLGSSGPQHF. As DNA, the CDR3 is TGTGCCGGCAGCCTAGGGTCCTCAGGGCCCCAGCATTTT.

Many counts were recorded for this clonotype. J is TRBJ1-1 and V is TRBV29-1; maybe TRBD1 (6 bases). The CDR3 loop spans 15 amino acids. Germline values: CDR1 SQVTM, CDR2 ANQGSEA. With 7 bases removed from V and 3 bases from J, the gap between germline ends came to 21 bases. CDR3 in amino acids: CSARGAEGVDTEAFF. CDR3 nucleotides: TGCAGCGCCCGGGGGGCGGAGGGGGTGGACACTGAAGCTTTCTTT.